What follows are 5 T cell receptor beta chains derived from one specimen sequenced in a study of lymphopenia after photon versus proton radiotherapy. The protocol was immunoSEQ multiplex PCR, while the TCRdb copy is restricted to in-frame clones and leaves out a portion. The table includes fewer than 25,000 clones, around 89% detected once. The sample here was peripheral blood, taken from a patient treated with proton-based radiotherapy. The receptors were gathered from a man older than 75 with esophageal cancer.

This clone was counted once. The rearrangement uses TRBV6-5 and TRBJ2-7; D gene uncertain. The CDR3 contains 13 residues. Per the germline V gene, CDR1 is MNHEY and CDR2 is SVGAGI. Trimming shortened V by 7 bases and J by 3 bases, and 13 bases separated the two germline ends. In DNA, the CDR3 is TGTGCCAGCAAACGGAATGCCAACTACGAGCAGTACTTC. It is translated as CASKRNANYEQYF.

This clone was detected once. CDR3 residues: CASSLDSGESSEQYF. CDR3 sequence (DNA): TGTGCCAGCAGCTTAGACAGTGGGGAGTCTTCCGAGCAGTACTTC. The chain uses TRBV7-6 and TRBJ2-7; a weak D match, TRBD2 (5 bases). The V end lost 1 base, the J end lost 6 bases, and 16 bases lay between the germline ends. The CDR3 contains 15 residues. Per germline, CDR1 SGHVS and CDR2 FNYEAQ.

V and J are TRBV7-2 and TRBJ2-1; TRBD1 matches 7 bases. V shed 2 bases and J 0 bases; nucleotides not matched to a gene: 7. The CDR3 spans 17 residues. Germline V CDR1 and CDR2: SGHTA, FQGNSA. CDR3 amino acids: CASSLRGRASSYNEQFF. CDR3 DNA: TGTGCCAGCAGCTTAAGGGGGCGGGCGAGCTCCTACAATGAGCAGTTCTTC.

J is TRBJ1-2 and V is TRBV10-3; no firm D call. Trimming pared 3 bases from V and 8 bases from J, leaving 13 bases between. The CDR3 covers 13 residues. Germline loops: CDR1 ENHRY, CDR2 SYGVKD. In nucleotides, the CDR3 is TGTGCCATCAGTGATCGGGGTATCTACGGCTACACCTTC. As protein: CAISDRGIYGYTF.

The chain employs TRBV6-5 and TRBJ1-4; 9 positions match TRBD1. Per the germline V gene, CDR1 is MNHEY and CDR2 is SVGAGI. This CDR3 is built from 16 residues. J lost 5 bases, V lost 1 base, and 5 bases had no gene match. The CDR3 sequence is CASSYLPGQGNEKLFF. DNA of the CDR3: TGTGCCAGCAGTTACTTGCCGGGACAGGGAAATGAAAAACTGTTTTTT.